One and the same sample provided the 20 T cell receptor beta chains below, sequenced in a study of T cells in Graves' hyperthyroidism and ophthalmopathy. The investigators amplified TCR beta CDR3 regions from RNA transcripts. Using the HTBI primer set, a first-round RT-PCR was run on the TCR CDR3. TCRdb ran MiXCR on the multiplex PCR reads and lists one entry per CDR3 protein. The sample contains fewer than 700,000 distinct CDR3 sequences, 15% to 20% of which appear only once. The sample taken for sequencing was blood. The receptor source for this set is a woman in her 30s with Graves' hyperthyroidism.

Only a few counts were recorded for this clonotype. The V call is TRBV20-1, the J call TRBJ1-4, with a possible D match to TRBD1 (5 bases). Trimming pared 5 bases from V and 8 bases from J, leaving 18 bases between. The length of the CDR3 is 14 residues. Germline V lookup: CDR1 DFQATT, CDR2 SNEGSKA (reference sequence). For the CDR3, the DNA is TGCAGTGCTCGGAGGCCAGGGAATAACGAAAAACTGTTTTTT. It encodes CSARRPGNNEKLFF.

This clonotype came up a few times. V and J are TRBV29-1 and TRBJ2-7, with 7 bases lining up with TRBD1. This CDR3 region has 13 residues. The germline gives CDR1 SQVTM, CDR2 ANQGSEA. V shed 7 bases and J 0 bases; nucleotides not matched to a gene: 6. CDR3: CSAGDSHSYEQYF. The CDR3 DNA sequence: TGCAGCGCCGGGGACAGCCACTCCTACGAGCAGTACTTC.

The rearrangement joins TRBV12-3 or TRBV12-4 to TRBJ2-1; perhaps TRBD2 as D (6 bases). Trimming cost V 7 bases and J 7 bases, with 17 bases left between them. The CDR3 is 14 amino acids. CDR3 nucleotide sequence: TGTGCCAGCACCCTCTGGGGGGATGGGAATGAGCAGTTCTTC. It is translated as CASTLWGDGNEQFF.

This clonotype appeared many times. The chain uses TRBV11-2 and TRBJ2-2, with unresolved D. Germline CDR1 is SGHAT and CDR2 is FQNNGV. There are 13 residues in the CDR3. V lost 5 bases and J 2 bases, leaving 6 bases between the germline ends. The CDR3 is CASSQINTGELFF. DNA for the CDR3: TGTGCCAGCAGCCAAATTAACACCGGGGAGCTGTTTTTT.

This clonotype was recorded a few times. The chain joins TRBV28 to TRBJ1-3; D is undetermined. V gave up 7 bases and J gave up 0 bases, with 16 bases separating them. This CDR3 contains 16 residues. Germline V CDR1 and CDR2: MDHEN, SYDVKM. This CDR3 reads CASMSITPSSGNTIYF. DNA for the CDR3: TGTGCCAGCATGTCCATCACACCAAGCTCTGGAAACACCATATATTTT.

This CDR3 reads CASSLPQGSHNEQFF. The DNA for the CDR3 is TGTGCCAGCAGCCTACCCCAAGGCAGCCACAATGAGCAGTTCTTC. The rearrangement links TRBV9 to TRBJ2-1; no clear D gene. There are 15 residues in the CDR3. Germline V gives CDR1 SGDLS, CDR2 YYNGEE. The V gene lost 4 bases and the J gene lost 5 bases, with 16 bases spanning the gap.

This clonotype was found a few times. The DNA for the CDR3 is TGTGCCAGCAGTGGCCCGGACAGGGGGAACTACGAGCAGTACTTC. Translated, it gives CASSGPDRGNYEQYF. The chain carries TRBV6-1 and TRBJ2-7; TRBD1 matches 10 bases. The CDR3 runs 15 residues. CDR1 is MNHNS, CDR2 SASEGT, per germline. With V trimmed by 4 bases and J by 3 bases, 6 bases remained unmatched.

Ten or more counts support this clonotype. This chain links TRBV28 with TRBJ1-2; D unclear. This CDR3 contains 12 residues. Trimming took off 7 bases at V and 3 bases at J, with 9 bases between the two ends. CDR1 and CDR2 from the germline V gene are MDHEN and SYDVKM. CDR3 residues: CASITGDYGYTF. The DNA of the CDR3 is TGTGCCAGCATTACTGGCGACTATGGCTACACCTTC.

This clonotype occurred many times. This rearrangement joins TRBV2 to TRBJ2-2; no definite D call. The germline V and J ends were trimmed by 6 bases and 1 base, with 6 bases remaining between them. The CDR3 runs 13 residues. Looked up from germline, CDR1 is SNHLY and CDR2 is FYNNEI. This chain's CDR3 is CASSAMNTGELFF. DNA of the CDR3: TGTGCCAGCAGCGCTATGAACACCGGGGAGCTGTTTTTT.

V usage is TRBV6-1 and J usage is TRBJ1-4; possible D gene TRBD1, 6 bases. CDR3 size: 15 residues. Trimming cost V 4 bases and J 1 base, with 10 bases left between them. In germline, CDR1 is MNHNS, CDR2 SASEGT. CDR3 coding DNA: TGTGCCAGCAGTGCGACAGGCCTAACTAATGAAAAACTGTTTTTT. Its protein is CASSATGLTNEKLFF.

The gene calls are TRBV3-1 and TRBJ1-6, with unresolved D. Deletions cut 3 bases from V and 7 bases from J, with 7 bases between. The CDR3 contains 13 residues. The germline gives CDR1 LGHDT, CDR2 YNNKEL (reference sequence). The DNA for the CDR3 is TGTGCCAGCAGCCAGACTCGGAATTCACCCCTCCACTTT. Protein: CASSQTRNSPLHF.

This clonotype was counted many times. The CDR3 spells CASSFMDEQYF. The DNA for the CDR3 is TGTGCCAGCAGTTTCATGGACGAGCAGTACTTC. The rearrangement joins TRBV12-3 or TRBV12-4 to TRBJ2-7; D is ambiguous. There are 11 residues in the CDR3. V dropped 3 bases and J dropped 5 bases, with 5 bases sitting between them.

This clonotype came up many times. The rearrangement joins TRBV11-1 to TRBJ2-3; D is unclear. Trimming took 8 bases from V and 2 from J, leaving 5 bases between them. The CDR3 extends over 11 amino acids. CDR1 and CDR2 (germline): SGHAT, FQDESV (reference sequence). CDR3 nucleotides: TGTGCCAGCGCTTCCACAGATACGCAGTATTTT. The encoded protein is CASASTDTQYF.

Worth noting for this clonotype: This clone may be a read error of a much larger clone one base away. The CDR3 loop is CAGSYSRAETQYF. Here the CDR3 DNA reads TGTGCCGGCTCTTATAGCAGGGCAGAGACCCAGTACTTC. This chain connects TRBV28 to TRBJ2-5; TRBD1 might be the D (5 bases). V was pared by 11 bases and J by 4 bases, with 17 bases between. The CDR3 consists of 13 residues. Germline CDR1 MDHEN, CDR2 SYDVKM.

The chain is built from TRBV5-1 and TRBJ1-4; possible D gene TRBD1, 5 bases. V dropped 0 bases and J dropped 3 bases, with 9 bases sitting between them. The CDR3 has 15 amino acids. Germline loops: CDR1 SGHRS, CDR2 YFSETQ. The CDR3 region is CASSLVGRANEKLFF. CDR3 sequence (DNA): TGCGCCAGCAGCTTGGTGGGCAGGGCTAATGAAAAACTGTTTTTT. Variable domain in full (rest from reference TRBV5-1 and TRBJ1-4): KAGVTQTPRYLIKTRGQQVTLSCSPISGHRSVSWYQQTPGQGLQFLFEYFSETQRNKGNFPGRFSGRQFSNSRSEMNVSTLELGDSALYLCASSLVGRANEKLFFGSGTQLSVL.

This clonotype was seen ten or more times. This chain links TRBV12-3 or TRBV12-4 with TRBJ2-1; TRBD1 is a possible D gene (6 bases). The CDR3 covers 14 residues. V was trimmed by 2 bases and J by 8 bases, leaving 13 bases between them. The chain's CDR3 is CASSLRTVYDEQFF. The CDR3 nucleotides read TGTGCCAGCAGTTTAAGGACAGTTTATGATGAGCAGTTCTTC.

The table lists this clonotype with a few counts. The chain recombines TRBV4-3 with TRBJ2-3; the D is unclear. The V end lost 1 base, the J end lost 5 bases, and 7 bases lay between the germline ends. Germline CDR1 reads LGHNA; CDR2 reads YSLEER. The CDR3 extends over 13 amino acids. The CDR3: CASSQGKLDTQYF. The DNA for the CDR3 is TGCGCCAGCAGCCAAGGAAAGTTAGATACGCAGTATTTT.

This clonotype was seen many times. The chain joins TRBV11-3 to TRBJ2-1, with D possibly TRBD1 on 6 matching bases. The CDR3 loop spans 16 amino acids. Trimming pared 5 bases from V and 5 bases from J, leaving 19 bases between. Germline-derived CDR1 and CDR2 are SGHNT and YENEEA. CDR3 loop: CASSVRQVRRHNEQFF. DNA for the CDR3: TGTGCCAGCAGCGTGCGACAGGTCAGAAGACACAATGAGCAGTTCTTC.

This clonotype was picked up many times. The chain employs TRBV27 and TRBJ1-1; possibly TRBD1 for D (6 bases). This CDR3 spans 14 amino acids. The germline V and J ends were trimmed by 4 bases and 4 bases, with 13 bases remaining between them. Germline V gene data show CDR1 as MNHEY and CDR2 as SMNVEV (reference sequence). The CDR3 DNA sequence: TGTGCCAGCAGTTACAGGGCGGGGAGCACTGAAGCTTTCTTT. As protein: CASSYRAGSTEAFF.

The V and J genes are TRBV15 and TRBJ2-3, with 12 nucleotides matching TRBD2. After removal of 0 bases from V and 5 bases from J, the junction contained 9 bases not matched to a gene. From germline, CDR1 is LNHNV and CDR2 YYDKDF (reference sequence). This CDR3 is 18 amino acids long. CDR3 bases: TGTGCCACCAGCAGAGATACTCTAGCGGGGGGGTCAGGAGATACGCAGTATTTT. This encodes CATSRDTLAGGSGDTQYF.